This T cell receptor beta chain was obtained from a study of CD8+ T cells in alopecia areata. This clone was seen a handful of times. Reverse transcription of extracted RNA yielded cDNA, which provided the sequencing template. Here immunoSEQ multiplex PCR was the method, and the copy in TCRdb shows in-frame clones only, minus some. This table has some 180,000 clones, 50% to 70% appearing once. CDR1 is SGHRS, CDR2 YFSETQ, per germline. The CDR3 is 14 amino acids. V dropped 3 bases and J dropped 2 bases, with 11 bases sitting between them. J is TRBJ2-5 and V is TRBV5-1; perhaps TRBD2 as D (5 bases). The source is a human donor with alopecia areata. Sequenced here: CD4+ T cells sorted from blood, sampled at week 0. CDR3 sequence reads: CASSSGIRQETQYF. The CDR3 DNA reads as TGCGCCAGCAGCTCCGGGATACGACAAGAGACCCAGTACTTC. Full variable domain (missing parts from reference TRBV5-1 and TRBJ2-5): KAGVTQTPRYLIKTRGQQVTLSCSPISGHRSVSWYQQTPGQGLQFLFEYFSETQRNKGNFPGRFSGRQFSNSRSEMNVSTLELGDSALYLCASSSGIRQETQYFGPGTRLLVL.